One and the same sample provided the 17 T cell receptor beta chains below, sequenced in a study of spatial heterogeneity in lung cancer. Via MiXCR, TCRdb re-called the 5' RACE reads, giving one row per CDR3 protein. The data contain roughly 48,000 distinct CDR3 sequences, roughly 5% of them singletons. Specified time point: sample taken at primary tumor resection. TCRs were sequenced from unsorted whole RNA of tumor, nontumor lung or PBMC. The material was PBMCs, obtained at surgery. These receptors came from a male donor with early-stage non-small cell lung cancer.

This clonotype was detected ten times or more. DNA for the CDR3: TGTGCCAGCTCACCCTCTGTTAGGCAGGGGCTGTGGAATGAGCAGTTCTTC. Amino acids: CASSPSVRQGLWNEQFF. The chain is built from TRBV18 and TRBJ2-1, with TRBD1 as a possible D gene (6 bases). This CDR3 spans 17 amino acids. V was cut by 3 bases and J by 7 bases, with 22 bases left in between. Per germline, CDR1 KGHSH and CDR2 LQKENI. The variable domain in full, with the rest retrieved from reference TRBV18 and TRBJ2-1, is NAGVMQNPRHLVRRRGQEARLRCSPMKGHSHVYWYRQLPEEGLKFMVYLQKENIIDESGMPKERFSAEFPKEGPSILRIQQVVRGDSAAYFCASSPSVRQGLWNEQFFGPGTRLTVL.

This clonotype appeared many times. The V call is TRBV5-6, the J call TRBJ2-1; 13 nucleotides agree with TRBD2. The germline CDR1 and CDR2 sequences are SGHDT and YYEEEE. With V trimmed by 10 bases and J by 3 bases, 13 bases remained unmatched. The CDR3 is 17 residues long. In nucleotides, the CDR3 is TGTGCCTCCTCCCGGACTAGCGGGAGCGGGTTCTACAATGAGCAGTTCTTC. Its protein is CASSRTSGSGFYNEQFF.

This clonotype was seen repeatedly, ten times or more. The CDR3 spells CASSGRAGDTQYF. CDR3 bases: TGTGCCTCCAGCGGGAGGGCCGGAGATACGCAGTATTTT. The rearrangement joins TRBV7-6 to TRBJ2-3, with 10 positions matching TRBD2. Germline V gene lookup returns CDR1 SGHVS and CDR2 FNYEAQ. The CDR3 consists of 13 residues. V shed 11 bases, J shed 5 bases, and the junction held 7 bases outside the gene matches.

This clonotype was counted ten times or more. This chain joins TRBV7-2 and TRBJ1-5; TRBD1 matches at 8 bases. CDR1 and CDR2 from the germline V gene are SGHTA and FQGNSA. Trimming cost V 4 bases and J 6 bases; bases outside gene matches: 2. This CDR3 is 13 amino acids long. DNA of the CDR3: TGTGCCAGCAGCTCGGACAGGGCTCAGCCCCAGCATTTT. It encodes CASSSDRAQPQHF.

This clonotype was recorded once. The chain uses TRBV10-3 and TRBJ2-1; D call uncertain. The V end was cut by 9 bases, the J end by 0 bases, with 9 bases between. CDR3 size: 13 residues. CDR1 is ENHRY, CDR2 SYGVKD, per germline. This chain's CDR3 is CAINSGSYNEQFF. CDR3 bases: TGTGCCATAAACTCCGGCTCCTACAATGAGCAGTTCTTC.

V is TRBV20-1 and J is TRBJ2-1, with a tentative D call TRBD2 (6 bases). There are 15 residues in the CDR3. V dropped 3 bases and J dropped 9 bases, with 21 bases sitting between them. The germline gives CDR1 DFQATT, CDR2 SNEGSKA (reference sequence). The CDR3 loop is CSASVADLRISEQFF. In DNA, the CDR3 is TGCAGTGCTAGTGTAGCGGACCTCCGAATCAGTGAGCAGTTCTTC.

This clonotype was counted at least ten times. The rearrangement uses TRBV20-1 and TRBJ2-6; D unclear. Trimming removed 3 bases from V and 0 bases from J, with 9 bases in between. Germline CDR1 DFQATT, CDR2 SNEGSKA (reference sequence). The CDR3 is 15 residues long. CDR3 sequence reads: CSASKVSSGANVLTF. The CDR3 region has the DNA TGCAGTGCTAGTAAGGTTTCCTCTGGGGCCAACGTCCTGACTTTC.

This clonotype has ten or more counts. The chain links TRBV5-1 to TRBJ1-2, with D perhaps matching TRBD1 (5 bases). V was pared by 0 bases and J by 0 bases, with 9 bases between. The CDR3 runs to 15 residues. Germline CDR1 SGHRS, CDR2 YFSETQ. CDR3 sequence reads: CASSLAGTPNYGYTF. The CDR3 region has the DNA TGCGCCAGCAGCTTGGCAGGGACCCCTAACTATGGCTACACCTTC.

This clonotype was seen at least ten times. The chain combines TRBV4-1 with TRBJ2-2; D is unresolved. This CDR3 is 13 amino acids long. V lost 4 bases to trimming and J lost 6 bases, with 9 bases between them. Germline V gene data show CDR1 as MGHRA and CDR2 as YSYEKL. CDR3: CASSPIASGELFF. The CDR3 DNA is TGCGCCAGCAGCCCTATAGCCTCCGGGGAGCTGTTTTTT.

This clonotype was seen repeatedly, ten times or more. The J gene is TRBJ1-5, the V gene TRBV7-2; D not resolved. Germline V gene data show CDR1 as SGHTA and CDR2 as FQGNSA. V gave up 1 base and J gave up 0 bases, with 7 bases separating them. This CDR3 is 15 amino acids long. The DNA of the CDR3 is TGTGCCAGCAGCTTAGTCGGGAATAGCAATCAGCCCCAGCATTTT. Protein product: CASSLVGNSNQPQHF.

This clonotype was counted at least ten times. V is TRBV18 and J is TRBJ2-7; D may match TRBD1 or TRBD2 (6 bases each). The CDR3 is made up of 15 amino acids. Trimming stripped 4 bases from V and 2 bases from J, with 15 bases between. Looked up from germline, CDR1 is KGHSH and CDR2 is LQKENI. The CDR3 loop is CASSLGGTLAYEQYF. The CDR3, as DNA: TGTGCCAGCTCACTCGGAGGGACACTCGCCTACGAGCAGTACTTC.

The gene calls are TRBV7-9 and TRBJ2-7, with TRBD1 matching over 9 bases. Unmatched junction bases numbered 10, after V lost 8 bases and J lost 5 bases. Looked up from germline, CDR1 is SEHNR and CDR2 is FQNEAQ (reference sequence). The CDR3 extends over 14 amino acids. CDR3 sequence reads: CASGTGTGSHEQYF. The CDR3 nucleotides read TGTGCCAGCGGAACCGGGACAGGGTCCCACGAGCAGTACTTC.

On this clonotype: A much larger clone sits a single nucleotide away, making a read error possible. CDR3 in amino acids: CASSHPRMGVRELFF. The CDR3 DNA sequence: TGTGCCAGCAGCCACCCGAGGATGGGAGTAAGGGAGCTGTTTTTT. The J gene is TRBJ2-2, the V gene TRBV3-1; D is possibly TRBD2 (5 bases). The CDR3 sequence is 15 residues long. The V gene lost 3 bases and the J gene lost 9 bases, with 17 bases spanning the gap. The germline V gene encodes CDR1 LGHDT and CDR2 YNNKEL (reference sequence).

This clonotype was recorded many times. This sequence joins TRBV10-3 and TRBJ2-5, with D unresolved. Germline assignment: CDR1 ENHRY and CDR2 SYGVKD. This CDR3 is built from 12 residues. The V gene lost 6 bases and the J gene lost 3 bases, with 8 bases spanning the gap. This CDR3 reads CAIRGREETQYF. DNA of the CDR3: TGTGCCATCAGGGGAAGAGAAGAGACCCAGTACTTC.

Ten or more counts support this clonotype. The chain employs TRBV20-1 and TRBJ1-1; D is ambiguous. The ends were cut back, 6 bases at V and 6 bases at J, with 14 bases in the middle. The CDR3 extends over 12 amino acids. From germline, CDR1 is DFQATT and CDR2 SNEGSKA (reference sequence). The CDR3 nucleotides read TGCAGTGCCTCCGGACGGGGAGCTGAAGCTTTCTTT. Its translation: CSASGRGAEAFF.

There are many counts of this clonotype. This sequence joins TRBV5-1 and TRBJ2-3, with D tentatively TRBD1 or TRBD2 (5 bases each). The V gene lost 0 bases and the J gene lost 2 bases, with 16 bases spanning the gap. Germline CDR1 SGHRS, CDR2 YFSETQ. The CDR3 sequence is 17 residues long. The CDR3 DNA is TGCGCCAGCAGCTTGGTGATCCCGGGGCGGGCCACAGATACGCAGTATTTT. Residues: CASSLVIPGRATDTQYF.

This clonotype was detected ten times or more. This CDR3 reads CASSLVASGRERQYF. The CDR3 DNA is TGTGCCAGCAGCTTGGTGGCTAGCGGGAGGGAAAGGCAGTACTTC. The chain couples TRBV5-6 to TRBJ2-7; 12 bases map to TRBD2. CDR3 size: 15 residues. V lost 0 bases, J lost 9 bases, and 7 bases stayed unmatched. The germline V gene encodes CDR1 SGHDT and CDR2 YYEEEE.